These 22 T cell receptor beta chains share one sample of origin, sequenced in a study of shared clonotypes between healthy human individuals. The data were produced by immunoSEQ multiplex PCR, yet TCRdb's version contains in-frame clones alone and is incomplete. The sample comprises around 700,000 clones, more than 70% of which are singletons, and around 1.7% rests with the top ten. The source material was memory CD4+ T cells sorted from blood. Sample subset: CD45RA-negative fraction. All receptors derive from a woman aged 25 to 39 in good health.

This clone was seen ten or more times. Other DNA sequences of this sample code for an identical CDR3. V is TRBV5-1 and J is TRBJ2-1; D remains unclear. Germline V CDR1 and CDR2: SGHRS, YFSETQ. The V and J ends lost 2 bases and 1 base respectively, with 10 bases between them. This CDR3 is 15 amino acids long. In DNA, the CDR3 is TGCGCCAGCAGCTTTTCCGTAGGGTCCTACAATGAGCAGTTCTTC. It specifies CASSFSVGSYNEQFF.

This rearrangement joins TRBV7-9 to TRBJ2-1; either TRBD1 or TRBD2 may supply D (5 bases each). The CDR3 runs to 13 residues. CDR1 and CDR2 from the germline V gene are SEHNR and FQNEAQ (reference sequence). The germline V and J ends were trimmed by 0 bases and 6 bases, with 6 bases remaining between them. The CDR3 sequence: CASSLAGVNEQFF. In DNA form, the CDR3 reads TGTGCCAGCAGCTTAGCGGGGGTCAATGAGCAGTTCTTC. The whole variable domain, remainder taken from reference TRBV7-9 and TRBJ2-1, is DTGVSQNPRHKITKRGQNVTFRCDPISEHNRLYWYRQTLGQGPEFLTYFQNEAQLEKSRLLSDRFSAERPKGSFSTLEIQRTEQGDSAMYLCASSLAGVNEQFFGPGTRLTVL.

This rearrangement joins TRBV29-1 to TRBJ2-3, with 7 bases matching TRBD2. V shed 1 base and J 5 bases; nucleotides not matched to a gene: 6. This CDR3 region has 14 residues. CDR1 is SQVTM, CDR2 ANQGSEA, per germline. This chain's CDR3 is CSVEGGSGLDTQYF. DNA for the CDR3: TGCAGCGTTGAAGGCGGGAGTGGATTAGATACGCAGTATTTT.

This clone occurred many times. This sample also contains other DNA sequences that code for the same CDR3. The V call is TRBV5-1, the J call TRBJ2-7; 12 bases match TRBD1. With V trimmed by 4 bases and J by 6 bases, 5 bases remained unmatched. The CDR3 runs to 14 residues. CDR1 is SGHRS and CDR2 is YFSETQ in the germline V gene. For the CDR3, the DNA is TGCGCCAGCAGCCAGGGGACAGGGGGCCTCGAGCAGTACTTC. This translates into CASSQGTGGLEQYF.

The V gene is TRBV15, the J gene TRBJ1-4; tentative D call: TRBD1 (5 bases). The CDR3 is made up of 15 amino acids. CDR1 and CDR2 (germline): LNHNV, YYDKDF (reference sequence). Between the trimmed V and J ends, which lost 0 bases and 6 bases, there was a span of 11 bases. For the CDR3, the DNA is TGTGCCACCAGCAGAGATCCCCAGGGAGATGAAAAACTGTTTTTT. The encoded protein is CATSRDPQGDEKLFF.

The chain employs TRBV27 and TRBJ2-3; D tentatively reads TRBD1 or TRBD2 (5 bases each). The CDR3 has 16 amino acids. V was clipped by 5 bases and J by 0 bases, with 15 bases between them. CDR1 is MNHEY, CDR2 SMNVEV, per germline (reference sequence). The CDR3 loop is CASSPLGATSTDTQYF. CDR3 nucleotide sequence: TGTGCCAGCAGTCCTCTCGGGGCTACTAGCACAGATACGCAGTATTTT.

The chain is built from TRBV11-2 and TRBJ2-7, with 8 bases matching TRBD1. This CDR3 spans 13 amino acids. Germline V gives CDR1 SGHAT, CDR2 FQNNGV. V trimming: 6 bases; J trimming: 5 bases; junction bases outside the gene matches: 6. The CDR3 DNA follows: TGTGCCAGCAGACCAGACAGGGGCCACGAGCAGTACTTC. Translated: CASRPDRGHEQYF.

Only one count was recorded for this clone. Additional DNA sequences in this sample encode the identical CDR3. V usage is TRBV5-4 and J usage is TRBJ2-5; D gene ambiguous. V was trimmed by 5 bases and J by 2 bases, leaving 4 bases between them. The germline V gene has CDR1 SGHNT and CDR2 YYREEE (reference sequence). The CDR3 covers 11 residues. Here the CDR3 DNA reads TGTGCCAGCAGTTTACAAGAGACCCAGTACTTC. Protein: CASSLQETQYF.

CDR3 in amino acids: CASSQLLTQGREQYF. The CDR3, as DNA: TGCGCCAGCAGCCAACTGTTAACGCAGGGCAGGGAGCAGTACTTC. The chain uses TRBV4-1 and TRBJ2-7; TRBD1 is a possible D gene (5 bases). The CDR3 length is 15 residues. V was cut by 2 bases and J by 7 bases, with 18 bases left in between. Germline V gives CDR1 MGHRA, CDR2 YSYEKL.

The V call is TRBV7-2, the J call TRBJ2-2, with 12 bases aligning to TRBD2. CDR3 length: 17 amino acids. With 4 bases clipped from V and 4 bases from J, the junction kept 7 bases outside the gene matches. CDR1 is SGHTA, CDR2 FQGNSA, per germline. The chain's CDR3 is CASSSRTSGASTGELFF. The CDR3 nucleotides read TGTGCCAGCAGCTCGCGGACTAGCGGGGCATCCACCGGGGAGCTGTTTTTT. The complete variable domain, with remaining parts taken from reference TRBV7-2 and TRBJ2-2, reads GAGVSQSPSNKVTEKGKDVELRCDPISGHTALYWYRQSLGQGLEFLIYFQGNSAPDKSGLPSDRFSAERTGGSVSTLTIQRTQQEDSAVYLCASSSRTSGASTGELFFGEGSRLTVL.

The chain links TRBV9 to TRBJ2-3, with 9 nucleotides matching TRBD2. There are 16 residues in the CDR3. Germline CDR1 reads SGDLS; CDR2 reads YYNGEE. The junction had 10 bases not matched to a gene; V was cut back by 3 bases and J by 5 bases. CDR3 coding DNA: TGTGCCAGCAGCGCCTCAGCGGGAGGCTTAGGAGATACGCAGTATTTT. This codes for CASSASAGGLGDTQYF. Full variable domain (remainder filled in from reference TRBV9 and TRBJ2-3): DSGVTQTPKHLITATGQRVTLRCSPRSGDLSVYWYQQSLDQGLQFLIQYYNGEERAKGNILERFSAQQFPDLHSELNLSSLELGDSALYFCASSASAGGLGDTQYFGPGTRLTVL.

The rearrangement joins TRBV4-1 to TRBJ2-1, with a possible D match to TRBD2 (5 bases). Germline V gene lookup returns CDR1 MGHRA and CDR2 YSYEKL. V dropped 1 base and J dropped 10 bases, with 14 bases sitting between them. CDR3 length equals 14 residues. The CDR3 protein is CASSQGTRRREQFF. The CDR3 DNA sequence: TGCGCCAGCAGCCAAGGGACCCGGAGGAGGGAGCAGTTCTTC.

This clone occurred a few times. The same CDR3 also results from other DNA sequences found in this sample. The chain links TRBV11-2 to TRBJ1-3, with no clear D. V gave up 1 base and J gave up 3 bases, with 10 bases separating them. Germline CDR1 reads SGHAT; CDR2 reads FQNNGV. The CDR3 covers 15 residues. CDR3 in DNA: TGTGCCAGCAGCTTAGTACCGGGGAGTGGAAACACCATATATTTT. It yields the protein CASSLVPGSGNTIYF.

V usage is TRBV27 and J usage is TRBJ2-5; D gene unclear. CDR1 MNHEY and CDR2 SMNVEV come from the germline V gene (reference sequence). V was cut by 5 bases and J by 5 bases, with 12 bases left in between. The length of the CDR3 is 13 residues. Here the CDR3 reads CASSPPSLETQYF. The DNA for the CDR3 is TGTGCCAGCAGTCCACCCTCCCTGGAGACCCAGTACTTC.

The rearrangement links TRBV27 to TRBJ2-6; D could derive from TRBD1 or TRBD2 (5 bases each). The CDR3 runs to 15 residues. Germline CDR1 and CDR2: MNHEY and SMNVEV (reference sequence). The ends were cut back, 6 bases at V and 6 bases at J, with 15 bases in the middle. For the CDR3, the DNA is TGTGCCAGCAGACGACGGGACGGTGTGGCCAACGTCCTGACTTTC. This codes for CASRRRDGVANVLTF.

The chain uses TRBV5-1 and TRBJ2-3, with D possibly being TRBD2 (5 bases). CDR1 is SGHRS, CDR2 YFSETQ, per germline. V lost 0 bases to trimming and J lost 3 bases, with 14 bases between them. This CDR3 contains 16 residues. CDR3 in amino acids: CASSLDPRGTTDTQYF. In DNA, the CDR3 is TGCGCCAGCAGCTTGGATCCCCGGGGTACAACAGATACGCAGTATTTT.

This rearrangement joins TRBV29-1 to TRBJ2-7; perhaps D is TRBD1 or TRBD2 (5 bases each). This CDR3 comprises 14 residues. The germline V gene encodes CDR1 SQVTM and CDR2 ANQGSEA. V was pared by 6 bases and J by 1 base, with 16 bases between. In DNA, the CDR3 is TGCAGCGTCCGACCCGGGACCGCATCCTACGAGCAGTACTTC. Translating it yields CSVRPGTASYEQYF.

The CDR3 spells CATSTQATSGHKNIQYF. The CDR3, as DNA: TGTGCCACCAGCACCCAAGCCACTAGCGGACATAAAAACATTCAGTACTTC. This rearrangement joins TRBV15 to TRBJ2-4; TRBD2 matches at 8 bases. Germline loops: CDR1 LNHNV, CDR2 YYDKDF (reference sequence). CDR3 size: 17 residues. V gave up 4 bases and J gave up 4 bases; unmatched junction bases: 12.

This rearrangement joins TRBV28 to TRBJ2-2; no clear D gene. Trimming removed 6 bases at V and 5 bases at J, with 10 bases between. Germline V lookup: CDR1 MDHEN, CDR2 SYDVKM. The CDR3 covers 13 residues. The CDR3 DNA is TGTGCCAGCAGCCCATATTTAACCGGGGAGCTGTTTTTT. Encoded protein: CASSPYLTGELFF.

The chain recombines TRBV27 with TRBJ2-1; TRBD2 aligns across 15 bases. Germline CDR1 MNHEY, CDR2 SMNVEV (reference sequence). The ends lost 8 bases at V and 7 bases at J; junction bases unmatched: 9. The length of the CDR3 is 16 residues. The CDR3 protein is CASAPLGTSGRNEQFF. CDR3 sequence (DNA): TGTGCCAGCGCCCCCCTGGGGACTAGCGGGAGGAATGAGCAGTTCTTC.

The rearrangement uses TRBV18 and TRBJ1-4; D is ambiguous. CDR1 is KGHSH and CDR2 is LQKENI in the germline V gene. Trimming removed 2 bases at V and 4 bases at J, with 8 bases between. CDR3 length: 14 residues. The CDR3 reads CASSPGQDNEKLFF. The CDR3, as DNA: TGTGCCAGCTCACCAGGGCAGGATAATGAAAAACTGTTTTTT. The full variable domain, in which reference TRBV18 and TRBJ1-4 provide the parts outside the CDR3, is NAGVMQNPRHLVRRRGQEARLRCSPMKGHSHVYWYRQLPEEGLKFMVYLQKENIIDESGMPKERFSAEFPKEGPSILRIQQVVRGDSAAYFCASSPGQDNEKLFFGSGTQLSVL.

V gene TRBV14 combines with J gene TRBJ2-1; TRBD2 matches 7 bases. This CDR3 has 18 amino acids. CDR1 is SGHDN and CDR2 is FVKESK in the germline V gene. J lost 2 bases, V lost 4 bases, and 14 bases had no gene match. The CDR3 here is CASSPRGGSSTTYNEQFF. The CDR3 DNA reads TGTGCCAGCAGCCCCCGCGGCGGGAGCTCCACAACCTACAATGAGCAGTTCTTC. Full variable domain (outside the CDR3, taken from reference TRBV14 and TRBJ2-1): EAGVTQFPSHSVIEKGQTVTLRCDPISGHDNLYWYRRVMGKEIKFLLHFVKESKQDESGMPNNRFLAERTGGTYSTLKVQPAELEDSGVYFCASSPRGGSSTTYNEQFFGPGTRLTVL.